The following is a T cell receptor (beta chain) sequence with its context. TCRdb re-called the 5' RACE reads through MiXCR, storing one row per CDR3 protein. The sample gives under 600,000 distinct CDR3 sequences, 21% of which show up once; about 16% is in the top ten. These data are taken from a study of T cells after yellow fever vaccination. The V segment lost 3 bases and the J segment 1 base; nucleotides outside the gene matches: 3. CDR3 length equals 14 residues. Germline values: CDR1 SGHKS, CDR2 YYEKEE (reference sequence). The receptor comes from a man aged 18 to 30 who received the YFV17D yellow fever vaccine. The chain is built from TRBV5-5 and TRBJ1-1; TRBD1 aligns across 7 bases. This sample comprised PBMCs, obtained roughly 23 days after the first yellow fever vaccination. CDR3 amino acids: CASSWGQRNTEAFF. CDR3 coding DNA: TGTGCCAGCAGCTGGGGACAGCGGAACACTGAAGCTTTCTTT.